Below, 8 T cell receptor beta chains from the same sample are listed, as sequenced in a study of CD8 T cells in Susac syndrome. An input of about 0.5 to 1 ug of RNA was subjected to reverse transcription using random hexamers. TCRdb called the immunoSEQ multiplex PCR reads again in MiXCR, with one record for every CDR3 protein. The sample has 95,000 to 150,000 distinct CDR3 sequences; 85% to 95% are singletons. The sequencing input was CD8+ T cells from PBMCs. These receptors originate from a human donor with Susac syndrome.

The chain is built from TRBV4-1 and TRBJ1-2; D remains ambiguous. The CDR3 length is 15 residues. V was shortened by 1 base and J by 6 bases, with 15 bases between the two germline ends. From germline, CDR1 is MGHRA and CDR2 YSYEKL. This CDR3 is CASSQGGGIDDGYTF. CDR3 bases: TGCGCCAGCAGCCAAGGGGGTGGGATTGATGATGGCTACACCTTC.

The J gene is TRBJ2-3, the V gene TRBV7-9; no clear D. Per germline, CDR1 SEHNR and CDR2 FQNEAQ (reference sequence). V lost 1 base to trimming and J lost 9 bases, with 5 bases between them. This CDR3 contains 11 residues. The CDR3: CASSLDRTQYF. CDR3 bases: TGTGCCAGCAGCTTAGACAGAACGCAGTATTTT. The full variable domain, with the rest looked up from reference TRBV7-9 and TRBJ2-3, is DTGVSQNPRHKITKRGQNVTFRCDPISEHNRLYWYRQTLGQGPEFLTYFQNEAQLEKSRLLSDRFSAERPKGSFSTLEIQRTEQGDSAMYLCASSLDRTQYFGPGTRLTVL.

The gene calls are TRBV3-1 and TRBJ2-3, with TRBD2 identical over 10 bases. V was pared by 7 bases and J by 2 bases, with 3 bases of the junction left unmatched. The germline CDR1 and CDR2 sequences are LGHDT and YNNKEL (reference sequence). This CDR3 comprises 14 residues. DNA of the CDR3: TGTGCCAGCACGAGCGGGGGGGCCACAGATACGCAGTATTTT. Its translation is CASTSGGATDTQYF.

The chain links TRBV12-3 or TRBV12-4 to TRBJ2-1; tentatively, D is TRBD1 or TRBD2 (5 bases each). The CDR3 is 14 residues long. V gave up 5 bases and J gave up 5 bases, with 13 bases separating them. The CDR3 protein is CASSPGPRDNEQFF. The DNA for the CDR3 is TGTGCCAGCAGTCCGGGACCTAGGGACAATGAGCAGTTCTTC.

The chain joins TRBV27 to TRBJ2-7; D gene ambiguous. The CDR3 consists of 14 residues. Trimming removed 6 bases at V and 0 bases at J, with 12 bases between. The germline V gene has CDR1 MNHEY and CDR2 SMNVEV (reference sequence). The CDR3 region has the DNA TGTGCCAGCAGCAACGCCGGGTCCTCCTACGAGCAGTACTTC. This codes for CASSNAGSSYEQYF.

The chain employs TRBV27 and TRBJ2-3; D unclear. The V gene lost 6 bases and the J gene lost 2 bases, with 12 bases spanning the gap. The CDR3 covers 14 residues. The germline V gene encodes CDR1 MNHEY and CDR2 SMNVEV (reference sequence). In DNA form, the CDR3 reads TGTGCCAGCAGCCATCGGGTAGACACAGATACGCAGTATTTT. It codes for CASSHRVDTDTQYF.

The chain uses TRBV4-3 and TRBJ2-3, with TRBD1 matching over 7 bases. This CDR3 contains 17 residues. Germline V gene lookup returns CDR1 LGHNA and CDR2 YSLEER. Germline trimming cut 0 bases from V and 2 bases from J; bases unmatched to any gene: 8. CDR3 sequence (DNA): TGCGCCAGCAGCCAAGAAGGTTCGGGACAGTACACAGATACGCAGTATTTT. It codes for CASSQEGSGQYTDTQYF.

The chain is built from TRBV10-3 and TRBJ1-6, with a weak D call TRBD1 (5 bases). This CDR3 is 14 amino acids long. Germline V CDR1 and CDR2: ENHRY, SYGVKD. V lost 2 bases to trimming and J lost 5 bases, with 7 bases between them. DNA for the CDR3: TGTGCCATCAGTGAGGGGGGGAATAATTCACCCCTCCACTTT. Encoded protein: CAISEGGNNSPLHF.